Described below is a single T cell receptor beta chain sequence and its context. The data were obtained in a study of blood T cell repertoires in COVID-19. Looking at the study overall: The origin of the acute and convalescent COVID-19 samples was the United States, Italy and Spain. PBMCs, B-cell-depleted T cells, or T cells provided the cDNA or gDNA that made up the material.

This CDR3 has 17 amino acids. With 2 bases clipped from V and 9 bases from J, the junction kept 11 bases outside the gene matches. Germline V gene data show CDR1 as MNHNS and CDR2 as SASEGT. Per the original methods: Amplified reference gene primers provided the basis for estimating nucleated cell counts. The repertoire was sequenced with immunoSEQ multiplex PCR; TCRdb's copy has only in-frame clones and lacks some. V and J calls and clone size come straight from that table; D and trimming were deduced from the DNA. The sample has 250,000 to 400,000 clones, approximately 88% seen once; the top ten hold 1.5% to 2%. Patients of the Seattle cohort, enrolled during active infection, were followed longitudinally.

The origin of this receptor is a woman under 40 with COVID-19, enrolled during active disease. The chain has TRBV6-1 and TRBJ1-6; 9 bases agree with TRBD1. The sample comprised peripheral blood. CDR3 sequence reads: CASSERKSGQGGSPLHF. CDR3 DNA: TGTGCCAGCAGTGAACGGAAGTCGGGACAGGGCGGTTCACCCCTCCACTTT.